The T cell receptor beta chain under discussion was sequenced for a study of blood T cell repertoires in COVID-19. Study information: There were acute and convalescent COVID-19 samples, and they came from the United States, Italy and Spain. Sample material is recorded as cDNA or gDNA derived from T cells, B-cell-depleted T cells, or PBMCs.

The CDR3 spans 14 residues. Looked up from germline, CDR1 is SNHLY and CDR2 is FYNNEI. With 9 bases clipped from V and 1 base from J, the junction kept 6 bases outside the gene matches. In the study's own analysis: Amplification with reference gene primers provided the estimates of nucleated cell counts. Measured with immunoSEQ multiplex PCR; TCRdb has only the in-frame clones, and not every one. V, J and clone size were drawn from that table, and D and trimming were deduced from the DNA. The sample gives some 460,000 clones, approximately 86% of which show up once; about 0.65% is in the top ten. Participants had their cohort set by participant-reported clinical history.

The chain carries TRBV2 and TRBJ1-5; 7 nucleotides match TRBD1. This TCR was recovered from a woman aged 18 to 35 who had recovered from COVID-19. The sequenced sample consisted of PBMCs or T cells enriched from blood (not recorded which). The DNA for the CDR3 is TGTGCCAGTAGACAGGGTTTAAGCAATCAGCCCCAGCATTTT. It is translated as CASRQGLSNQPQHF.